The clone carrying this TCR beta chain was seen a handful of times. The antigen is undetermined. TCRdb reprocessed the 5' RACE reads with MiXCR, giving one entry per CDR3 protein. The sample holds about 400,000 distinct CDR3 sequences, over 15% seen once. The data stem from a study of T-cell memory formation after mild COVID-19. Notes on the study in general: Second-wave clones reaching peak frequency on day 37 lacked confirmed SARS-CoV-2 specificity.

From germline, CDR1 is SQVTM and CDR2 ANQGSEA. Trimming pared 2 bases from V and 4 bases from J, leaving 9 bases between. The CDR3 spans 13 residues. The source is a man aged 18 to 35 who had mild COVID-19 (a few samples of this study predate the infection). Cell type and time point are not known. The sample comprised PBMCs or a T cell subset sorted from them (not recorded which). The rearrangement joins TRBV29-1 to TRBJ2-1; the D is unclear. The CDR3 protein is CSVEILLYNEQFF. The DNA of the CDR3 is TGCAGCGTTGAAATCCTCTTATACAATGAGCAGTTCTTC.